This T cell receptor beta chain derives from a study of post-analysis software for immune sequencing data. Study-wide background: Included among the disease courses, which were recorded for the cohort, were relapsing-remitting, secondary progressive and progressive-relapsing multiple sclerosis.

Comments on this clonotype: The antigen remains unidentified.

Built from TCR beta cDNA, the libraries had unique molecular identifiers in them. Roughly 450,000 cDNA molecules were recovered from an input of roughly 0.85 to 10 million T cells. Using its own MiXCR run on the PCR reads, TCRdb lists one record per CDR3 protein. Here the sample spans 750,000 to 950,000 distinct CDR3 sequences, around 50% being singletons. The study, taken as a whole, reports: A handful of TRBV segments were significantly more frequent in patients than in controls. TRBV5-6, TRBV5-1 and TRBV20-1 were among these segments. A significant reduction in normalized Chao1 diversity was observed in multiple sclerosis patients versus controls. Pronounced co-clustering by F measure was evident among identically batched samples.

Losses at the gene ends were 5 bases for V and 0 bases for J; bases not matched to a gene: 7. Per the germline V gene, CDR1 is SQVTM and CDR2 is ANQGSEA. This CDR3 comprises 14 residues. V usage is TRBV29-1 and J usage is TRBJ2-7; 7 bases align to TRBD1. Sequenced sample: blood. This TCR derives from a girl aged 5 to 17 with multiple sclerosis. Here the CDR3 reads CSVSGGTPSYEQYF. As DNA, the CDR3 is TGCAGCGTTTCAGGGGGAACCCCCTCCTACGAGCAGTACTTC.